One T cell receptor (beta chain) is described in this entry. Produced via immunoSEQ multiplex PCR; TCRdb's table is partial and in-frame only. The data hold about 21,000 clones, with about four fifths observed a single time. This sample's treatment: randomized to nivolumab then ipilimumab (arm A) or the reverse (arm B). PBMC sorting kept live CD3+CD8+ cells without CD19 or CD56. These data are taken from a study of sequential checkpoint blockade in melanoma. The germline CDR1 and CDR2 sequences are SGDLS and YYNGEE. The V end lost 0 bases, the J end lost 4 bases, and 13 bases lay between the germline ends. The CDR3 totals 16 residues.

The TCR originated in a human donor with melanoma. Sequencing used CD8+ T cells sorted from blood (inferred from file names), obtained from a patient given nivolumab and ipilimumab in sequence. The chain employs TRBV9 and TRBJ1-4; TRBD1 might be the D (5 bases). The CDR3 nucleotides are TGTGCCAGCAGCGTAGAGGCGCGGGACGTTAATGAAAAACTGTTTTTT. Its translation is CASSVEARDVNEKLFF.